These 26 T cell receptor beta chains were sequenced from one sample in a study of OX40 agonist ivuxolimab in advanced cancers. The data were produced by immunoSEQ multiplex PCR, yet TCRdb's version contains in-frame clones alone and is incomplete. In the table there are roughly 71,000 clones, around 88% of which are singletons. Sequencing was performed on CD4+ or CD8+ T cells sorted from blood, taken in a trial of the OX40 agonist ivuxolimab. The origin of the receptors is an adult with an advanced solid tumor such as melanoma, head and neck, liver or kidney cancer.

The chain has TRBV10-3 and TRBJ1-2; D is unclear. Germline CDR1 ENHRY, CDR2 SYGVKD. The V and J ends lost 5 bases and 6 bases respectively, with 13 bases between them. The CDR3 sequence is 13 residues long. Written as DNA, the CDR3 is TGTGCCATCAGTCCCACGACGCAGGATGGCTACACCTTC. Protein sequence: CAISPTTQDGYTF.

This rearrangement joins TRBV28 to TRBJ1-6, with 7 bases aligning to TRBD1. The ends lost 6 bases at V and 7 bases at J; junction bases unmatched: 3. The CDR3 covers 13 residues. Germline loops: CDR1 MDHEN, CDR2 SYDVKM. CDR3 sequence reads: CASRRDRNSPLHF. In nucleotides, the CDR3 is TGTGCCAGCAGGAGGGACAGAAATTCACCCCTCCACTTT. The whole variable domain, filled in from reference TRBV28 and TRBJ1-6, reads DVKVTQSSRYLVKRTGEKVFLECVQDMDHENMFWYRQDPGLGLRLIYFSYDVKMKEKGDIPEGYSVSREKKERFSLILESASTNQTSMYLCASRRDRNSPLHFGNGTRLTVT.

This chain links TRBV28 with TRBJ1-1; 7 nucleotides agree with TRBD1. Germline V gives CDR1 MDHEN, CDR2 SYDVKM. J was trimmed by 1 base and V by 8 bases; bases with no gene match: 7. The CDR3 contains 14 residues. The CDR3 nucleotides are TGTGCCAGCCCCCCCAGGGGGGAGAACACTGAAGCTTTCTTT. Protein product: CASPPRGENTEAFF.

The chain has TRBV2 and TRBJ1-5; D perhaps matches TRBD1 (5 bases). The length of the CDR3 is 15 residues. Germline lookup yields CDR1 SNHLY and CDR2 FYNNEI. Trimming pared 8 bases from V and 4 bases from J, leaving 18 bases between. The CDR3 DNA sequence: TGTGCCAGCCGGGGCGAGTCTGGGGGAAATCAGCCCCAGCATTTT. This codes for CASRGESGGNQPQHF. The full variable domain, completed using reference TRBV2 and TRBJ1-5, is EPEVTQTPSHQVTQMGQEVILRCVPISNHLYFYWYRQILGQKVEFLVSFYNNEISEKSEIFDDQFSVERPDGSNFTLKIRSTKLEDSAMYFCASRGESGGNQPQHFGDGTRLSIL.

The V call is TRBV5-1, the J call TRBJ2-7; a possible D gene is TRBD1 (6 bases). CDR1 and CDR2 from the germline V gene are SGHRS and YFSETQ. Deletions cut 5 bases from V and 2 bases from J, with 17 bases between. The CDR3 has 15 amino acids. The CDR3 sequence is CASRQGRDPTYEQYF. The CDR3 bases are TGCGCCAGCAGACAGGGCAGGGACCCTACCTACGAGCAGTACTTC. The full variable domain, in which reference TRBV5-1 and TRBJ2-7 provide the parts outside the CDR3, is KAGVTQTPRYLIKTRGQQVTLSCSPISGHRSVSWYQQTPGQGLQFLFEYFSETQRNKGNFPGRFSGRQFSNSRSEMNVSTLELGDSALYLCASRQGRDPTYEQYFGPGTRLTVT.

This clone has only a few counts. The CDR3 spells CASSVGTGYNSPLHF. In DNA, the CDR3 is TGTGCCAGCAGCGTAGGGACAGGGTATAATTCACCCCTCCACTTT. The chain links TRBV9 to TRBJ1-6; 8 nucleotides align to TRBD1. The CDR3 covers 15 residues. Germline values: CDR1 SGDLS, CDR2 YYNGEE. Germline trimming cut 0 bases from V and 4 bases from J; bases unmatched to any gene: 0.

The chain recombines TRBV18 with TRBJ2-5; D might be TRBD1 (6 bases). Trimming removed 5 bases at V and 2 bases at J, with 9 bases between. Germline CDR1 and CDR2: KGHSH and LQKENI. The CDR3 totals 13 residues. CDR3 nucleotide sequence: TGTGCCAGCTCAGCACAGGGACAAGAGACCCAGTACTTC. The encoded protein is CASSAQGQETQYF.

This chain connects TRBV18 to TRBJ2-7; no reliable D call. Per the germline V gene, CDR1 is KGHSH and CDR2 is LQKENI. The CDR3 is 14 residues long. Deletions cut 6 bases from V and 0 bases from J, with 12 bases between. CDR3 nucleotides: TGTGCCAGCTCTGAAATATACAGCTCCTACGAGCAGTACTTC. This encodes CASSEIYSSYEQYF.

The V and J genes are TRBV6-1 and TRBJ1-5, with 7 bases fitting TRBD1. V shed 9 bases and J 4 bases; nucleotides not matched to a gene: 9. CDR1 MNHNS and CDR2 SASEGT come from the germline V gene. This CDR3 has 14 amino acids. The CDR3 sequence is CASQGTGENQPQHF. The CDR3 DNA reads TGTGCCAGTCAAGGAACAGGGGAAAATCAGCCCCAGCATTTT.

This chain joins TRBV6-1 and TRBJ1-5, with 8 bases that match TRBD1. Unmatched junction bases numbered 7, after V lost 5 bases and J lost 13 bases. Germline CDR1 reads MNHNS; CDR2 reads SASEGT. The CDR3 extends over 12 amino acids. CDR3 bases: TGTGCCAGCAGTAACGGACAGGGCCGACAGCATTTT. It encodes CASSNGQGRQHF.

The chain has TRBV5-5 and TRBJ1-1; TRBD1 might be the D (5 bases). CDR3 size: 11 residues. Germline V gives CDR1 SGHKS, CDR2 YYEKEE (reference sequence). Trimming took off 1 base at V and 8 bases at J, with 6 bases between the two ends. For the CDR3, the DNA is TGTGCCAGCAGCTTGCGACAGGAAGCTTTCTTT. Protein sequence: CASSLRQEAFF.

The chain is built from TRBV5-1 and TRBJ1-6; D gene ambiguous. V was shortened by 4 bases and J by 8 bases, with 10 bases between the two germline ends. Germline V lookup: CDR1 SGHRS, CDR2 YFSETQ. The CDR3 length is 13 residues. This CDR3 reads CASSTGMDSPLHF. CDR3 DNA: TGCGCCAGCAGCACCGGTATGGATTCACCCCTCCACTTT.

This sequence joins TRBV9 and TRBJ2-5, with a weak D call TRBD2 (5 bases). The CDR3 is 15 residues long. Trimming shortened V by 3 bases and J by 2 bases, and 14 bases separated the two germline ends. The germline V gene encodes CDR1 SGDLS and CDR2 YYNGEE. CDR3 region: CASSAQGLVQETQYF. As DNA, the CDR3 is TGTGCCAGCAGCGCCCAAGGACTCGTTCAAGAGACCCAGTACTTC.

This chain's CDR3 is CASSPGSEETQYF. The CDR3 DNA follows: TGTGCCAGCAGCCCAGGGTCGGAGGAGACCCAGTACTTC. This chain uses TRBV9 with TRBJ2-5, with D possibly TRBD1 on 5 matching bases. CDR3 length: 13 residues. Trimming pared 4 bases from V and 5 bases from J, leaving 12 bases between. The V gene's germline CDR1 is SGDLS and CDR2 YYNGEE.

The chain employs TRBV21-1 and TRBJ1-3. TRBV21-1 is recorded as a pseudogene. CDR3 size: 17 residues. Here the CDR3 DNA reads TGTGCCAGCAGCAAATTTCGGGGGGCGAACTCTGGAAACACCATATATTTT. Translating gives CASSKFRGANSGNTIYF.

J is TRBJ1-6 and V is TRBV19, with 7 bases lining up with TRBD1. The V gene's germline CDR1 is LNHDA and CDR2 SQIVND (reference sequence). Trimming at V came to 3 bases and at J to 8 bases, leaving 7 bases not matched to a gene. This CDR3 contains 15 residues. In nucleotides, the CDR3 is TGTGCCAGTAGTATTAACAGGGGTGGATATTCACCCCTCCACTTT. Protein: CASSINRGGYSPLHF.

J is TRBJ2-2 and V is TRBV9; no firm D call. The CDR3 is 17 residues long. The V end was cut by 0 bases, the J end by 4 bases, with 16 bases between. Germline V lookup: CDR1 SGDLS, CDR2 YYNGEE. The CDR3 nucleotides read TGTGCCAGCAGCGTAGGGAGTGAGTCCCACATCACCGGGGAGCTGTTTTTT. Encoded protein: CASSVGSESHITGELFF.

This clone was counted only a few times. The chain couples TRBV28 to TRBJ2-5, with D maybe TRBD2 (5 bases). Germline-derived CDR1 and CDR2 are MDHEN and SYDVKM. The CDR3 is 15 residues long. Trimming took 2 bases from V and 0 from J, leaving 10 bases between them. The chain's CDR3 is CASSLGAAYQETQYF. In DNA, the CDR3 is TGTGCCAGCAGTTTAGGAGCGGCCTACCAAGAGACCCAGTACTTC.

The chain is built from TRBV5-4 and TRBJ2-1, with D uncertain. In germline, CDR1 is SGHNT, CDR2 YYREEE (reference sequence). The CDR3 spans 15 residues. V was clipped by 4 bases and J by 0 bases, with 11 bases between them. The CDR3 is CASSITYGSYNEQFF. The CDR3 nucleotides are TGTGCCAGCAGCATCACTTATGGCTCCTACAATGAGCAGTTCTTC.

The CDR3 DNA sequence: TGTGCCAGCAGCTTAGTGTCGGGTGGAAACACCATATATTTT. Protein sequence: CASSLVSGGNTIYF. The genes are TRBV7-2 and TRBJ1-3; D not certain. CDR1 is SGHTA, CDR2 FQGNSA, per germline. The CDR3 covers 14 residues. Trimming took off 1 base at V and 3 bases at J, with 7 bases between the two ends.

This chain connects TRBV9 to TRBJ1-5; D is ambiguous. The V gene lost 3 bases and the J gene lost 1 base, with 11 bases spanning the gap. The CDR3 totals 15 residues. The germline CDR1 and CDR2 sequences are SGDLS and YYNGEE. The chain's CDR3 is CASSADGESNQPQHF. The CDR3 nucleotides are TGTGCCAGCAGCGCCGATGGGGAGAGCAATCAGCCCCAGCATTTT.

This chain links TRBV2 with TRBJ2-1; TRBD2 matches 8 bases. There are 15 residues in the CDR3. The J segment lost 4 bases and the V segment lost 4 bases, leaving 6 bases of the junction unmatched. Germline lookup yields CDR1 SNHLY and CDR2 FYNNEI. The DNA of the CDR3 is TGTGCCAGCAGTGGTCGGCGGGGGGCATACAATGAGCAGTTCTTC. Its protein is CASSGRRGAYNEQFF.

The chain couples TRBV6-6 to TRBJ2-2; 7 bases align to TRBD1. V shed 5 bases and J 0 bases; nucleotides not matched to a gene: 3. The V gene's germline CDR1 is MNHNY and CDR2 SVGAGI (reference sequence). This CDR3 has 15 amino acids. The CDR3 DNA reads TGTGCCAGCAGTCGACAGGGCCCGAACACCGGGGAGCTGTTTTTT. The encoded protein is CASSRQGPNTGELFF.

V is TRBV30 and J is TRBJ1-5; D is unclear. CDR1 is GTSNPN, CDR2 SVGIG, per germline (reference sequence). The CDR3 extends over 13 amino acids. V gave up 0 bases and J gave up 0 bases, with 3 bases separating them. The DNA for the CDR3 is TGTGCCTGGAGTGTTACTAGCAATCAGCCCCAGCATTTT. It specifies CAWSVTSNQPQHF.

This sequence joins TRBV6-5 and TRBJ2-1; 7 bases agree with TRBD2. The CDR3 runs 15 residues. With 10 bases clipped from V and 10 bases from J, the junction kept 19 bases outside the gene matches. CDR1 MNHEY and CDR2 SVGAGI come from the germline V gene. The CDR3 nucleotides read TGTGCCACATCCTACAGCGGGGCCTTTTCAGGAGAGCAGTTCTTC. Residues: CATSYSGAFSGEQFF.

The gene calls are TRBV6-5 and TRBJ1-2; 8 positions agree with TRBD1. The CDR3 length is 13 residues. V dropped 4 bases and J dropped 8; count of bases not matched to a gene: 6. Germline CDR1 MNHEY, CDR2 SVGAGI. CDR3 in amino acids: CASSFQGAKGYTF. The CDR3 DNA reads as TGTGCCAGCAGTTTCCAGGGGGCGAAAGGCTACACCTTC.